The clone carrying this TCR beta chain is a singleton in its sample. The data belong to a study of technical replicates of blood from a few donors. V was clipped by 3 bases and J by 5 bases; unmatched bases: 5. Looked up from germline, CDR1 is SGHRS and CDR2 is YFSETQ. This CDR3 has 14 residues. Repertoires were generated with immunoSEQ multiplex PCR, while TCRdb's copy carries only in-frame clones and drops some. The sample lists 65,000 to 90,000 clones, approximately 90% occurring once. This sequence originates from a human donor in good health. The chain uses TRBV5-1 and TRBJ1-1, with 9 positions matching TRBD1. What was sequenced was T cells isolated from PBMCs. The CDR3 here is CASSWMDRGTEAFF. The CDR3 nucleotides are TGCGCCAGCAGCTGGATGGACAGGGGAACTGAAGCTTTCTTT.